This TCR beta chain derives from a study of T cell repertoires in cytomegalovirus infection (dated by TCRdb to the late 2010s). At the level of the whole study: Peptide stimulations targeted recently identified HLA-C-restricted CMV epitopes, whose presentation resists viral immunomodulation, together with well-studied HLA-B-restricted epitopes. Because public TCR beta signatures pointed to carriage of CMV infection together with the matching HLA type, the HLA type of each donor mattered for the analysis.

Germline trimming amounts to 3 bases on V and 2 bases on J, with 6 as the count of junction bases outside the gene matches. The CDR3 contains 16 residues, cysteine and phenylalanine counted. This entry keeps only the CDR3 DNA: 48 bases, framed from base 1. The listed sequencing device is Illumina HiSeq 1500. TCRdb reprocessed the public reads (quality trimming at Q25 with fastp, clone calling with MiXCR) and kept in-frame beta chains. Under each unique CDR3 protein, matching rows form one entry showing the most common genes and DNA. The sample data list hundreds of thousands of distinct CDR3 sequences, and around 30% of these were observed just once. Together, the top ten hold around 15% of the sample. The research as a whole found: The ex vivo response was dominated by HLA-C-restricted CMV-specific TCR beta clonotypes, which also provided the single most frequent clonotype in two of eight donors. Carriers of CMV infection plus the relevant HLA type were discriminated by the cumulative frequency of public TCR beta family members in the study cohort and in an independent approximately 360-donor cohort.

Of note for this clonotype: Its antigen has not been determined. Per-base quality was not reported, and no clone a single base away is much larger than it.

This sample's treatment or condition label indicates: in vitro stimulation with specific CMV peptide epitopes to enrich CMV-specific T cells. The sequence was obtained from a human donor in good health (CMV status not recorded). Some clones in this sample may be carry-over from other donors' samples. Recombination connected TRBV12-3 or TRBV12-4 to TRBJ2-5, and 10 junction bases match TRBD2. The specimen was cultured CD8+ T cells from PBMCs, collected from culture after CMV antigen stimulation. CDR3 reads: CASSLGSGGPQETQYF. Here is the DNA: TGTGCCAGCAGTTTGGGTAGCGGGGGGCCACAAGAGACCCAGTACTTC.